This T cell receptor beta chain was retrieved from a study of cytotoxic CD8 clonotypes in ibrutinib-treated CLL. The protocol was immunoSEQ multiplex PCR, while the TCRdb copy is restricted to in-frame clones and leaves out a portion. In the table there are about 200,000 clones, just over 70% of which are singletons. Germline values: CDR1 SNHLY, CDR2 FYNNEI. V was pared by 2 bases and J by 7 bases, with 12 bases between. The CDR3 has 14 amino acids. The source material was PBMCs, sampled after 12 months of ibrutinib treatment. The chain joins TRBV2 to TRBJ1-5; D is unclear. The TCR sequence derives from a human donor with chronic lymphocytic leukemia. The CDR3 loop reads CASSESAGGQPQHF. The CDR3 coding sequence is TGTGCCAGCAGTGAATCGGCGGGAGGGCAGCCCCAGCATTTT.